This is a list of T cell receptor beta chains from one sample in a study of cytomegalovirus exposure and HLA in healthy donors. Method: immunoSEQ multiplex PCR; TCRdb's copy keeps in-frame clones and lacks some. In total, the table holds around 75,000 clones. Material: PBMCs. These receptors came from a man aged 45-65 years in good health and CMV-seropositive. The CDR3 runs from the conserved cysteine through the conserved F or W. A D gene is named only where the DNA matches it firmly.

v_gene: TRBV19; d_gene: TRBD1; j_gene: TRBJ2-3; CDR3aa: CASSIRRQGATDTQYF; CDR3nt: TGTGCCAGTAGTATAAGAAGACAGGGGGCTACAGATACGCAGTATTTT
v_gene: TRBV7-3; d_gene: .; j_gene: TRBJ1-1; CDR3aa: CASSFGHGNTEAFF; CDR3nt: TGTGCCAGCAGCTTTGGACATGGGAACACTGAAGCTTTCTTT
v_gene: TRBV6-5; d_gene: .; j_gene: TRBJ2-5; CDR3aa: CASSYYTQETQYF; CDR3nt: TGTGCCAGCAGTTACTACACCCAAGAGACCCAGTACTTC
v_gene: TRBV6-1; d_gene: .; j_gene: TRBJ1-3; CDR3aa: CASSGSGSGNTIYF; CDR3nt: TGTGCCAGCAGTGGGTCAGGCTCTGGAAACACCATATATTTT
v_gene: TRBV6-1; d_gene: .; j_gene: TRBJ1-2; CDR3aa: CASSSGGGYTF; CDR3nt: TGTGCCAGCAGTTCGGGGGGCGGCTACACCTTC
v_gene: TRBV5-1; d_gene: .; j_gene: TRBJ1-2; CDR3aa: CASSLIGFDRRYGYTF; CDR3nt: TGCGCCAGCAGCTTGATCGGATTTGACAGGCGATATGGCTACACCTTC
v_gene: TRBV5-5; d_gene: .; j_gene: TRBJ2-5; CDR3aa: CASSLYTGNPTAETQYF; CDR3nt: TGTGCCAGCAGCTTGTATACAGGCAATCCCACAGCCGAGACCCAGTACTTC
v_gene: TRBV6-5; d_gene: .; j_gene: TRBJ1-2; CDR3aa: CASMKPRGYGYTF; CDR3nt: TGTGCCAGCATGAAGCCAAGGGGCTATGGCTACACCTTC
v_gene: TRBV9; d_gene: .; j_gene: TRBJ1-2; CDR3aa: CASSVGGRDYGYTF; CDR3nt: TGTGCCAGCAGCGTAGGGGGCAGGGACTATGGCTACACCTTC
v_gene: TRBV9; d_gene: .; j_gene: TRBJ1-1; CDR3aa: CASSLEARLNTEAFF; CDR3nt: TGTGCCAGCAGCCTTGAGGCCCGCTTGAACACTGAAGCTTTCTTT
v_gene: TRBV9; d_gene: .; j_gene: TRBJ2-2; CDR3aa: CASSVTSPGTGELFF; CDR3nt: TGTGCCAGCAGCGTAACCTCCCCGGGCACCGGGGAGCTGTTTTTT
v_gene: TRBV18; d_gene: TRBD2; j_gene: TRBJ2-7; CDR3aa: CASSPKREGHEQYF; CDR3nt: TGTGCCAGCTCACCAAAGCGGGAGGGCCACGAGCAGTACTTC
v_gene: TRBV6-6; d_gene: .; j_gene: TRBJ2-1; CDR3aa: CASIPGTSSYNEQFF; CDR3nt: TGTGCCAGCATCCCCGGGACTTCCTCCTACAATGAGCAGTTCTTC
v_gene: TRBV10-3; d_gene: .; j_gene: TRBJ2-2; CDR3aa: CAISAIWGTSKGGELFF; CDR3nt: TGTGCCATCTCCGCTATCTGGGGCACCTCGAAAGGCGGGGAGCTGTTTTTT
v_gene: TRBV7-9; d_gene: .; j_gene: TRBJ2-3; CDR3aa: CASSLEGLARTDTQYF; CDR3nt: TGTGCCAGCAGCTTAGAAGGCCTAGCGAGGACAGATACGCAGTATTTT
v_gene: TRBV9; d_gene: TRBD1; j_gene: TRBJ2-3; CDR3aa: CASSVEPGGTYTQYF; CDR3nt: TGTGCCAGCAGCGTAGAGCCAGGGGGAACATATACGCAGTATTTT